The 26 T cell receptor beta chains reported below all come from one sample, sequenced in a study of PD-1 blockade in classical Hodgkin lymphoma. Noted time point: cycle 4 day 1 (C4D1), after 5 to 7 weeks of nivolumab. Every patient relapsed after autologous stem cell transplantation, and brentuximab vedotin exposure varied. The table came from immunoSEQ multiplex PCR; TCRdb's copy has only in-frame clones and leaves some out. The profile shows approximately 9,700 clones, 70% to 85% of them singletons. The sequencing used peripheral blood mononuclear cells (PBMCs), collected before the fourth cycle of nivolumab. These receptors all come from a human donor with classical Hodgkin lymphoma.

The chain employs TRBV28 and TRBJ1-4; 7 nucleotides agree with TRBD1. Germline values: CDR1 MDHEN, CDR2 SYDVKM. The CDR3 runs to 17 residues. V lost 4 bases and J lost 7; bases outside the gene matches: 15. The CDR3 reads CASSSGQVLGRGEKLFF. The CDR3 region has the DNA TGTGCCAGCAGTTCAGGACAGGTCCTCGGAAGGGGTGAAAAACTGTTTTTT.

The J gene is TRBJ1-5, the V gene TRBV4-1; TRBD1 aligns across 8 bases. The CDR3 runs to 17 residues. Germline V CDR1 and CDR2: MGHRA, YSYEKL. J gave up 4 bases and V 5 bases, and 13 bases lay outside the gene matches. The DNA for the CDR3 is TGCGCCAGCAGCGAGGATAGAGCCGGGACAGGAAATCAGCCCCAGCATTTT. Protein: CASSEDRAGTGNQPQHF.

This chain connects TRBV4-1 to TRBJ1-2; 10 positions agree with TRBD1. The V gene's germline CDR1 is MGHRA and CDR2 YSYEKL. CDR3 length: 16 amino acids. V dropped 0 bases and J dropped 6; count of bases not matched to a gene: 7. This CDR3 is CASSQEDRGGLHGYTF. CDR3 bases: TGCGCCAGCAGCCAAGAGGACAGGGGGGGGCTTCATGGCTACACCTTC.

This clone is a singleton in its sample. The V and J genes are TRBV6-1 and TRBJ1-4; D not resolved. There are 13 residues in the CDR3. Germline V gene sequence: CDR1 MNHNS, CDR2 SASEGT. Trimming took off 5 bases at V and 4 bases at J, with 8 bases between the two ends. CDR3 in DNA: TGTGCCAGCAGTTCCACCTTTAATGAAAAACTGTTTTTT. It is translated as CASSSTFNEKLFF.

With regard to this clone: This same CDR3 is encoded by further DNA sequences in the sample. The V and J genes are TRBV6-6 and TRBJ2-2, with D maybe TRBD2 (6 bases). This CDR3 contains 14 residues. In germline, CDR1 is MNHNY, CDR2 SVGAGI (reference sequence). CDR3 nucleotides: TGTGCTATCTGGCGGGGCCTGAACACCGGGGAGCTGTTTTTT. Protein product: CAIWRGLNTGELFF.

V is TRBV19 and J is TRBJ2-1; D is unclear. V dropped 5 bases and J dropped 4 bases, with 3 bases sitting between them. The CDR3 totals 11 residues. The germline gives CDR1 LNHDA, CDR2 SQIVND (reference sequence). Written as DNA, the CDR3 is TGTGCCAGTAGTGCATACAATGAGCAGTTCTTC. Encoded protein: CASSAYNEQFF.

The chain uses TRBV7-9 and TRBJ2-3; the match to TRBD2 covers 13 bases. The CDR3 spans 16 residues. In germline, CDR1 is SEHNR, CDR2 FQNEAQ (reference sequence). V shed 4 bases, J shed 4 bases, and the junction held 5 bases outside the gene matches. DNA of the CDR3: TGTGCCAGCAGCTGGATCGGACTAGCGGGGGCAGATACGCAGTATTTT. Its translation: CASSWIGLAGADTQYF.

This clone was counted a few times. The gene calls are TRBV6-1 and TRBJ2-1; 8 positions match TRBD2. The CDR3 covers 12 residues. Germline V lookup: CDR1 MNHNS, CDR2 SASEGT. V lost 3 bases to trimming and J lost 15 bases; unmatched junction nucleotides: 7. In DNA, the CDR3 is TGTGCCAGCAGTGATCTCAGCCGGGGGGGGTTCTTC. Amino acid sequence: CASSDLSRGGFF.

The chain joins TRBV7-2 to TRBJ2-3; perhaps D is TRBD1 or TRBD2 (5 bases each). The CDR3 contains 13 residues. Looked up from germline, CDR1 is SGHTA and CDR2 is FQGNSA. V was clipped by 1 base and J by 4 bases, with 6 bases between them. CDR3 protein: CASSLGGADTQYF. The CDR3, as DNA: TGTGCCAGCAGCTTAGGAGGGGCAGATACGCAGTATTTT.

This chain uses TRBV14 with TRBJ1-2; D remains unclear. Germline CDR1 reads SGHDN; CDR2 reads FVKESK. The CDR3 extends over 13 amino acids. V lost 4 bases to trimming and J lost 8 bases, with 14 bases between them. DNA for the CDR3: TGTGCCAGCAGCCGATTAAGGGTGGAGGGCTACACCTTC. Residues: CASSRLRVEGYTF.

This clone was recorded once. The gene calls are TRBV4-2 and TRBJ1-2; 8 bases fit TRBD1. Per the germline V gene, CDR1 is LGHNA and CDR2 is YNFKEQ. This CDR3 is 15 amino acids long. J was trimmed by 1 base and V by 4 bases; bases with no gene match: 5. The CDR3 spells CASSLGQGGNYGYTF. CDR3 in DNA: TGTGCCAGCAGCCTCGGACAGGGCGGTAACTATGGCTACACCTTC.

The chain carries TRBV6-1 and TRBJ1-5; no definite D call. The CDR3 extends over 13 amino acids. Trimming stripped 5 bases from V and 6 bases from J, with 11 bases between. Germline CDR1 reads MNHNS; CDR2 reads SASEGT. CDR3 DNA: TGTGCCAGCAGTCCCTGGGGATCTCAGCCCCAGCATTTT. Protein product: CASSPWGSQPQHF.

CDR3 in amino acids: CASSWKGTSGIEETQYF. The DNA for the CDR3 is TGCGCCAGCAGCTGGAAGGGGACTAGCGGGATCGAAGAGACCCAGTACTTC. The V call is TRBV4-1, the J call TRBJ2-5; 13 nucleotides match TRBD2. J gave up 3 bases and V 5 bases, and 9 bases lay outside the gene matches. Germline V gene sequence: CDR1 MGHRA, CDR2 YSYEKL. CDR3 length: 17 residues.

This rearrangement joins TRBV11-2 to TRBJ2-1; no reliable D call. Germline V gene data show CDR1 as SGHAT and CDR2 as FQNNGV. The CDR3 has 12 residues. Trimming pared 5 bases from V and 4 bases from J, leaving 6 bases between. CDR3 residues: CASSLGYNEQFF. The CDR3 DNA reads TGTGCCAGCAGCCTGGGTTACAATGAGCAGTTCTTC.

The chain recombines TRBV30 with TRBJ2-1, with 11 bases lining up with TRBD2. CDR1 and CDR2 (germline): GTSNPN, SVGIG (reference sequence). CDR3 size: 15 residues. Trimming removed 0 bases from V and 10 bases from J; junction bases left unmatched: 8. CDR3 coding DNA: TGTGCCTGGAGTGTCCGTACTAGCGGGAGCTGGGAGCAGTTCTTC. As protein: CAWSVRTSGSWEQFF.

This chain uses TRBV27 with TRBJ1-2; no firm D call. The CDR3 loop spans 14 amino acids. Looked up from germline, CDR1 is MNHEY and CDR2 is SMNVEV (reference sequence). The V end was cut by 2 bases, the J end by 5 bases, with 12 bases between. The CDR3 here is CASSLKGTLYGYTF. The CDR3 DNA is TGTGCCAGCAGTTTAAAGGGTACGCTGTATGGCTACACCTTC.

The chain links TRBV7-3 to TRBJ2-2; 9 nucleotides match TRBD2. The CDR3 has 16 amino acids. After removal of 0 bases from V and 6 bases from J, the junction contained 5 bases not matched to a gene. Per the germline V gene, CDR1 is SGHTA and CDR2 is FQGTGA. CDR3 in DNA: TGTGCCAGCAGCTTAACTAGCGGGAGTAGCGCCGGGGAGCTGTTTTTT. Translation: CASSLTSGSSAGELFF. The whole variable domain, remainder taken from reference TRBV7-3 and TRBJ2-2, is GAGVSQTPSNKVTEKGKYVELRCDPISGHTALYWYRQSLGQGPEFLIYFQGTGAADDSGLPNDRFFAVRPEGSVSTLKIQRTERGDSAVYLCASSLTSGSSAGELFFGEGSRLTVL.

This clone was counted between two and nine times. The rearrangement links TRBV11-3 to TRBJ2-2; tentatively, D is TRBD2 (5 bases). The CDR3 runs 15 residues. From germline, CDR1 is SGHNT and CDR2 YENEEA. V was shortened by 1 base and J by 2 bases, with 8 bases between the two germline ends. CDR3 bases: TGTGCCAGCAGCTTAGGGGGAGTAAACACCGGGGAGCTGTTTTTT. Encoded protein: CASSLGGVNTGELFF.

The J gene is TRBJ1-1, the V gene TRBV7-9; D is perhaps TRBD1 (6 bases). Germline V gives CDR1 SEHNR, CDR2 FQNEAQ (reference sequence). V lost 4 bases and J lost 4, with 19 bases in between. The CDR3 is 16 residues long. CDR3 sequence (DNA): TGTGCCAGCAGCTCCGGAGGAGGGGGGTATAGCACTGAAGCTTTCTTT. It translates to CASSSGGGGYSTEAFF.

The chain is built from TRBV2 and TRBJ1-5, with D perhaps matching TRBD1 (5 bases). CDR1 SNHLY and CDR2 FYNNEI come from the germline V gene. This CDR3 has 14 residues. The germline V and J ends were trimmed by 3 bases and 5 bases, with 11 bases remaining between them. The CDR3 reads CASSEWTLDQPQHF. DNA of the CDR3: TGTGCCAGCAGTGAGTGGACACTTGATCAGCCCCAGCATTTT.

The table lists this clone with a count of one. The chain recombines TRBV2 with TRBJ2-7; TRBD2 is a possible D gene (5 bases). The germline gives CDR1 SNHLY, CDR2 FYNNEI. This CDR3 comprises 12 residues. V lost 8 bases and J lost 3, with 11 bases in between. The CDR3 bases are TGTGCCAGCCAAAAGGGAGACTACGAGCAGTACTTC. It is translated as CASQKGDYEQYF.

As DNA, the CDR3 is TGTGCCAGCAGCCAAGAATTGTTAAGTGAAGCTTTCTTT. The encoded protein is CASSQELLSEAFF. V gene TRBV14 combines with J gene TRBJ1-1; no definite D call. This CDR3 spans 13 amino acids. V gave up 0 bases and J gave up 7 bases, with 9 bases separating them. CDR1 SGHDN and CDR2 FVKESK come from the germline V gene.

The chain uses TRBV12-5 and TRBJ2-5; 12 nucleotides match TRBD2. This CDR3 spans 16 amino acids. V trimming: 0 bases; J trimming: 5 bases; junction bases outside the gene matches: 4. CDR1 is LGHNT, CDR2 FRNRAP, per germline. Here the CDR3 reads CASGLVGLAGKETQYF. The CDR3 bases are TGTGCTAGTGGTTTGGTAGGACTAGCGGGGAAGGAGACCCAGTACTTC. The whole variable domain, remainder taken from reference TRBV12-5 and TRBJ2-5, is DARVTQTPRHKVTEMGQEVTMRCQPILGHNTVFWYRQTMMQGLELLAYFRNRAPLDDSGMPKDRFSAEMPDATLATLKIQPSEPRDSAVYFCASGLVGLAGKETQYFGPGTRLLVL.

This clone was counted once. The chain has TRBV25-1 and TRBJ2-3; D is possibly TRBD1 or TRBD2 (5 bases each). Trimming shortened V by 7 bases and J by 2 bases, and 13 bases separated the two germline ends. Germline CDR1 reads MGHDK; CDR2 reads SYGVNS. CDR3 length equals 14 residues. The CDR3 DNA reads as TGTGCCAGCACCATGGGACCGAACACAGATACGCAGTATTTT. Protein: CASTMGPNTDTQYF.

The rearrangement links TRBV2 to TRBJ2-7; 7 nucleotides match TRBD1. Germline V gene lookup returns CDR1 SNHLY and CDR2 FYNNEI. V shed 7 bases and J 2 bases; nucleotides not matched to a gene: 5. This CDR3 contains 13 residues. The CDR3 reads CASNRQGTYEQYF. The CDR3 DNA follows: TGTGCCAGCAATCGACAGGGCACCTACGAGCAGTACTTC.

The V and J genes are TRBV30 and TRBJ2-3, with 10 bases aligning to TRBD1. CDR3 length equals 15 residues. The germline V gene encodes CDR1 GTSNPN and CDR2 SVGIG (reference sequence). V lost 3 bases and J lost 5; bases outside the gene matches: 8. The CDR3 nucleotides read TGTGCCTGGAGCTCAGGGACAGGGGCCCGAGATACGCAGTATTTT. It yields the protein CAWSSGTGARDTQYF. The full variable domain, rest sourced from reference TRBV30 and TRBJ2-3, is SQTIHQWPATLVQPVGSPLSLECTVEGTSNPNLYWYRQAAGRGLQLLFYSVGIGQISSEVPQNLSASRPQDRQFILSSKKLLLSDSGFYLCAWSSGTGARDTQYFGPGTRLTVL.